This T cell receptor (beta chain) was profiled in a study of blood T cell repertoires in COVID-19. Study background: The cDNA or gDNA used as material had been derived from T cells, B-cell-depleted T cells, or PBMCs.

As handled by the study authors: Amplification with reference gene primers provided the estimates of nucleated cell counts. Method: immunoSEQ multiplex PCR; TCRdb's copy keeps in-frame clones and lacks some. V and J calls and clone size are those listed in that table; D and trimming were worked out from the DNA. The profile shows more than 300,000 clones, roughly 90% of them singletons. Participant ages covered roughly 18 to 89 years across around 22 US areas. In its sample, this clone was seen a few times. Sequencing was performed on PBMCs or T cells enriched from blood (not recorded which). This clonotype was obtained from a woman in her 30s who had recovered from COVID-19.

This chain's CDR3 is CASSPGSGRTEYF. DNA for the CDR3: TGTGCCAGCTCACCTGGGAGCGGGCGGACGGAGTACTTC. J is TRBJ2-7 and V is TRBV18; D perhaps matches TRBD2 (6 bases). Germline assignment: CDR1 KGHSH and CDR2 LQKENI. The ends were cut back, 3 bases at V and 11 bases at J, with 17 bases in the middle. The CDR3 is 13 residues long.